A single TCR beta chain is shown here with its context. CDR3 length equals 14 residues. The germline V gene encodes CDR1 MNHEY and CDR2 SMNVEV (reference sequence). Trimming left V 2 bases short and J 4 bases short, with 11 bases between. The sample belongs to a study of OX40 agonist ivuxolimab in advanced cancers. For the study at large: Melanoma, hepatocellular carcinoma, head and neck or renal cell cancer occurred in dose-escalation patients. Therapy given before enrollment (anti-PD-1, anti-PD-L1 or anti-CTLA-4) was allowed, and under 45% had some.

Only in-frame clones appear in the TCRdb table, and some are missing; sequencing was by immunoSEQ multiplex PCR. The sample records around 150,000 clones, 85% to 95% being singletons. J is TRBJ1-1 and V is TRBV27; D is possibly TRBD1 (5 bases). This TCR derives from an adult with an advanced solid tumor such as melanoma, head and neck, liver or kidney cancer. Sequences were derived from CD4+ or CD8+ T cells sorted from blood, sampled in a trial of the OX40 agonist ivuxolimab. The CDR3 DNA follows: TGTGCCAGCAGTTTAGATCCCCAGGGCACTGAAGCTTTCTTT. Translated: CASSLDPQGTEAFF.